One and the same sample provided the 23 T cell receptor beta chains below, sequenced in a study of OX40 agonist ivuxolimab in advanced cancers. The assay was immunoSEQ multiplex PCR, and TCRdb's table has in-frame clones only and misses some. Of approximately 50,000 clones listed, around 85% are singletons. The material was CD4+ or CD8+ T cells sorted from blood, obtained in a trial of the OX40 agonist ivuxolimab. These receptors all stem from an adult with an advanced solid tumor such as melanoma, head and neck, liver or kidney cancer.

The sample holds one count of this clone. The rearrangement joins TRBV18 to TRBJ1-2; D may be TRBD1 (6 bases). V lost 2 bases and J 7 bases, leaving 20 bases between the germline ends. Germline CDR1 and CDR2: KGHSH and LQKENI. This CDR3 is built from 16 residues. In nucleotides, the CDR3 is TGTGCCAGCTCACCAACCGCTCAACAACAGGGAACTGGCTACACCTTC. Its protein product is CASSPTAQQQGTGYTF.

This clone has a single count. The chain recombines TRBV4-1 with TRBJ2-3; D is undetermined. The CDR3 extends over 14 amino acids. V shed 3 bases and J shed 0 bases, with 7 bases lying between them. Germline V CDR1 and CDR2: MGHRA, YSYEKL. For the CDR3, the DNA is TGCGCCAGCAGCCAGGGCAGTAGCACAGATACGCAGTATTTT. It codes for CASSQGSSTDTQYF.

The V and J genes are TRBV7-2 and TRBJ2-1; possibly TRBD2 for D (6 bases). Germline CDR1 reads SGHTA; CDR2 reads FQGNSA. The CDR3 sequence is 13 residues long. V gave up 8 bases and J gave up 0 bases, with 8 bases separating them. CDR3 nucleotides: TGTGCCAGCCGGGGGATCTCCTACAATGAGCAGTTCTTC. Translating gives CASRGISYNEQFF.

As for this clone: Other nucleotide sequences in the sample specify the same CDR3. This chain uses TRBV7-9 with TRBJ2-7; maybe TRBD2 (6 bases). This CDR3 has 14 residues. V gave up 1 base and J gave up 3 bases, with 10 bases separating them. Germline V gene data show CDR1 as SEHNR and CDR2 as FQNEAQ (reference sequence). The DNA of the CDR3 is TGTGCCAGCAGCTTAGTGGGACTTGTCTACGAGCAGTACTTC. Its protein is CASSLVGLVYEQYF.

Note on this clone: One end of the junction fails to match germline, which may point to a read error. This chain links TRBV7-7 with TRBJ2-5, with TRBD1 matching over 10 bases. This CDR3 has 14 residues. Germline-derived CDR1 and CDR2 are SSHAT and FNYEAQ (reference sequence). The CDR3 loop is CASSRTGGRETQYF. The CDR3 nucleotides read TGTGCTAGCAGCCGGACAGGGGGGAGGGAGACCCAGTACTTC.

V gene TRBV7-9 combines with J gene TRBJ2-7; the D gene is possibly TRBD2 (6 bases). Trimming left V 1 base short and J 2 bases short, with 12 bases between. This CDR3 region has 15 residues. Germline loops: CDR1 SEHNR, CDR2 FQNEAQ (reference sequence). In nucleotides, the CDR3 is TGTGCCAGCAGCTTAGGCGGGACCCTCGCCTACGAGCAGTACTTC. This sequence encodes CASSLGGTLAYEQYF. The variable domain in full, completed from reference TRBV7-9 and TRBJ2-7, reads DTGVSQNPRHKITKRGQNVTFRCDPISEHNRLYWYRQTLGQGPEFLTYFQNEAQLEKSRLLSDRFSAERPKGSFSTLEIQRTEQGDSAMYLCASSLGGTLAYEQYFGPGTRLTVT.

This sequence joins TRBV27 and TRBJ2-2, with 8 nucleotides matching TRBD1. The CDR3 runs to 15 residues. The trim removed 3 bases at V and 4 bases at J, leaving 4 bases unmatched. Germline assignment: CDR1 MNHEY and CDR2 SMNVEV (reference sequence). The CDR3 loop is CASSFDRGATGELFF. CDR3 coding DNA: TGTGCCAGCAGTTTTGACAGGGGCGCCACCGGGGAGCTGTTTTTT.

The chain links TRBV27 to TRBJ1-1; TRBD1 aligns across 12 bases. CDR3 size: 14 residues. V lost 2 bases and J lost 8; bases outside the gene matches: 3. Germline V gene sequence: CDR1 MNHEY, CDR2 SMNVEV (reference sequence). CDR3 nucleotide sequence: TGTGCCAGCAGTTTAGGGACAGGGGGCGGAGAAGCTTTCTTT. Translation: CASSLGTGGGEAFF.

The chain uses TRBV2 and TRBJ1-5, with 10 bases that match TRBD1. CDR1 is SNHLY and CDR2 is FYNNEI in the germline V gene. V trimming: 8 bases; J trimming: 2 bases; junction bases outside the gene matches: 6. CDR3 size: 15 residues. The CDR3 DNA follows: TGTGCCAGCCGATGGACAGGGGGGGGCAATCAGCCCCAGCATTTT. It specifies CASRWTGGGNQPQHF.

This clone was seen a single time. The chain uses TRBV28 and TRBJ1-3; D unclear. Trimming removed 1 base from V and 4 bases from J, with 5 bases in between. The CDR3 has 13 residues. Per the germline V gene, CDR1 is MDHEN and CDR2 is SYDVKM. The DNA for the CDR3 is TGTGCCAGCAGTTTATCGGGAGGAAACACCATATATTTT. Translated, it gives CASSLSGGNTIYF.

This chain uses TRBV30 with TRBJ1-1; D not resolved. CDR1 is GTSNPN and CDR2 is SVGIG in the germline V gene (reference sequence). This CDR3 is built from 14 residues. V was trimmed by 4 bases and J by 4 bases, leaving 16 bases between them. In nucleotides, the CDR3 is TGTGCCTGGACGAAACCTGACACGTCCACTGAAGCTTTCTTT. Translated, it gives CAWTKPDTSTEAFF.

V and J are TRBV10-1 and TRBJ2-5, with D possibly TRBD2 on 5 matching bases. The CDR3 covers 13 residues. Germline CDR1 is WNHNN and CDR2 is SYGVQD (reference sequence). V lost 7 bases and J 3 bases, leaving 12 bases between the germline ends. CDR3 coding DNA: TGCGCCAGCACCGGGAACTTCAAAGAGACCCAGTACTTC. It encodes CASTGNFKETQYF.

The rearrangement uses TRBV7-9 and TRBJ2-3, with 9 bases identical to TRBD1. The CDR3 has 14 residues. The V and J ends lost 4 bases and 4 bases, in that order; junction bases with no gene match: 3. The germline V gene encodes CDR1 SEHNR and CDR2 FQNEAQ (reference sequence). CDR3: CASSWDRVADTQYF. CDR3 coding DNA: TGTGCCAGCAGCTGGGACAGGGTGGCAGATACGCAGTATTTT.

The chain is built from TRBV7-2 and TRBJ2-2; D is uncertain. In germline, CDR1 is SGHTA, CDR2 FQGNSA. CDR3 length: 14 residues. V dropped 6 bases and J dropped 4 bases, with 12 bases sitting between them. In nucleotides, the CDR3 is TGTGCCAGCAGTCAAATAGAAGCCACCGGGGAGCTGTTTTTT. It specifies CASSQIEATGELFF.

The rearrangement uses TRBV5-1 and TRBJ1-2; 8 nucleotides agree with TRBD1. V trimming: 5 bases; J trimming: 7 bases; junction bases outside the gene matches: 16. CDR1 SGHRS and CDR2 YFSETQ come from the germline V gene. CDR3 length: 16 residues. The CDR3 nucleotides are TGCGCCAGCAGACCGCCGACAGGGGATTCTGGTCGTGGCTACACCTTC. Its protein is CASRPPTGDSGRGYTF.

V and J are TRBV9 and TRBJ2-1; 9 bases align to TRBD2. The length of the CDR3 is 14 residues. With 4 bases clipped from V and 7 bases from J, the junction kept 6 bases outside the gene matches. In germline, CDR1 is SGDLS, CDR2 YYNGEE. Here the CDR3 reads CASSSQTSGNEQFF. The CDR3 DNA sequence: TGTGCCAGCAGCTCTCAGACTAGCGGAAATGAGCAGTTCTTC.

The V gene is TRBV7-2, the J gene TRBJ2-2, with D possibly matching TRBD1 (6 bases). CDR1 and CDR2 from the germline V gene are SGHTA and FQGNSA. CDR3 size: 15 residues. V was shortened by 4 bases and J by 0 bases, with 9 bases between the two germline ends. The CDR3 here is CASSWAGANTGELFF. CDR3 coding DNA: TGTGCCAGCAGCTGGGCAGGGGCGAACACCGGGGAGCTGTTTTTT.

This chain uses TRBV5-1 with TRBJ1-1; D might be TRBD1 (5 bases). The germline V and J ends were trimmed by 4 bases and 5 bases, with 18 bases remaining between them. The V gene's germline CDR1 is SGHRS and CDR2 YFSETQ. CDR3 size: 15 residues. Written as DNA, the CDR3 is TGCGCCAGCAGCCTTGGCACAGGCCCTAGGACTGAAGCTTTCTTT. Amino acids: CASSLGTGPRTEAFF.

This clone was recorded once. In nucleotides, the CDR3 is TGTGCCAGTAGAGGGGGCGAGGATGGCTACACCTTC. The encoded protein is CASRGGEDGYTF. The rearrangement uses TRBV19 and TRBJ1-2; 7 bases are shared with TRBD1. V trimming: 6 bases; J trimming: 6 bases; junction bases outside the gene matches: 4. Germline V gene sequence: CDR1 LNHDA, CDR2 SQIVND (reference sequence). CDR3 length equals 12 residues.

The rearrangement joins TRBV7-9 to TRBJ1-3; D may be TRBD1 (6 bases). Germline V gene data show CDR1 as SEHNR and CDR2 as FQNEAQ (reference sequence). The V gene lost 6 bases and the J gene lost 0 bases, with 12 bases spanning the gap. The CDR3 is made up of 15 amino acids. The CDR3 nucleotides read TGTGCCAGCAGATCTGACAGGTCCTCTGGAAACACCATATATTTT. Amino acid sequence: CASRSDRSSGNTIYF.

The chain has TRBV27 and TRBJ2-5; TRBD1 might be the D (5 bases). CDR1 MNHEY and CDR2 SMNVEV come from the germline V gene (reference sequence). The CDR3 spans 14 residues. Trimming left V 6 bases short and J 1 base short, with 12 bases between. This CDR3 is CASSSRVTQETQYF. For the CDR3, the DNA is TGTGCCAGCAGCTCCAGGGTCACCCAAGAGACCCAGTACTTC.

V and J are TRBV30 and TRBJ1-5; possible D gene TRBD1, 5 bases. The CDR3 covers 13 residues. Germline CDR1 and CDR2: GTSNPN and SVGIG (reference sequence). Trimming took 2 bases from V and 3 from J, leaving 8 bases between them. DNA of the CDR3: TGTGCCTGGAGTTTACAGGACAATCAGCCCCAGCATTTT. Translating it yields CAWSLQDNQPQHF.

This clone was counted a few times. The V call is TRBV5-1, the J call TRBJ2-2, with 7 bases identical to TRBD2. Germline V CDR1 and CDR2: SGHRS, YFSETQ. This CDR3 region has 15 residues. The trim removed 6 bases at V and 4 bases at J, leaving 9 bases unmatched. The CDR3 reads CASKRDLAATGELFF. In DNA form, the CDR3 reads TGCGCCAGCAAGAGGGATCTAGCGGCCACCGGGGAGCTGTTTTTT.